These T cell receptor beta chains were read from a single sample in a study of blood T cell repertoires in COVID-19. The table came from immunoSEQ multiplex PCR; TCRdb's copy has only in-frame clones and leaves some out. The sample yields some 170,000 clones, around 73% seen once. The sample was PBMCs or T cells enriched from blood (not recorded which). The receptors were sampled from a woman aged 50 to 65 who had recovered from COVID-19. Each CDR3 is given with its conserved first and last residue. Each record gives: CDR3 length, D gene, V gene, clone size, J gene, CDR3 protein, CDR3 DNA. The D gene is left open where the match is weak. For some rows the clone size is stated as once, few or many, or as a class when expanded; others skip it.

13,.,TRBV7-2,.,TRBJ1-2,CASSLGGLYGYTF,TGTGCCAGCAGCTTAGGGGGACTCTATGGCTACACCTTC
16,.,TRBV28,.,TRBJ1-5,CASSLKYGFGNQPQHF,TGTGCCAGCAGTTTAAAATACGGTTTCGGCAATCAGCCCCAGCATTTT
14,.,TRBV24-1,.,TRBJ2-5,CATSDFGSGETQYF,TGTGCCACCAGTGATTTCGGGTCCGGGGAGACCCAGTACTTC
15,TRBD2,TRBV11-3,.,TRBJ2-1,CASSLDSGSYNEQFF,TGTGCCAGCAGCTTAGATAGCGGGAGCTACAATGAGCAGTTCTTC
10,.,TRBV6-5,once,TRBJ1-1,CASGSAEAFF,TGTGCCAGCGGAAGCGCTGAAGCTTTCTTT
12,TRBD1,TRBV18,.,TRBJ1-1,CASTGQGTEAFF,TGTGCCAGCACGGGACAGGGCACTGAAGCTTTCTTT
15,.,TRBV7-8,.,TRBJ1-5,CASSLLDSSDQPQHF,TGTGCCAGCAGCTTACTGGACAGTTCTGATCAGCCCCAGCATTTT
15,TRBD2,TRBV5-6,.,TRBJ2-7,CASSTRTSGAYEQYF,TGTGCCAGCAGCACACGGACTAGCGGAGCCTACGAGCAGTACTTC
13,TRBD1,TRBV10-3,few,TRBJ2-7,CAIRGTGQGEQYF,TGTGCCATCAGGGGGACAGGGCAGGGCGAGCAGTACTTC
20,TRBD2,TRBV5-1,.,TRBJ2-1,CASSPGIGKRLAGGRDEQFF,TGCGCCAGCAGCCCGGGGATAGGGAAGAGACTAGCGGGAGGGAGGGATGAGCAGTTCTTC
14,.,TRBV7-3,few,TRBJ1-1,CASSPSEKNTEAFF,TGTGCCAGCAGCCCGTCTGAGAAGAACACTGAAGCTTTCTTT
15,.,TRBV28,.,TRBJ1-3,CASSLLVSSGNTIYF,TGTGCCAGCAGTCTCCTCGTGAGCTCTGGAAACACCATATATTTT
17,.,TRBV6-1,.,TRBJ1-5,CASSVAGGARGNQPQHF,TGTGCCAGCAGTGTAGCCGGCGGGGCGCGGGGCAATCAGCCCCAGCATTTT
12,.,TRBV11-3,.,TRBJ1-3,CASSFPGSTIYF,TGTGCCAGCAGCTTCCCGGGAAGCACCATATATTTT
15,.,TRBV5-1,.,TRBJ1-4,CASSPQTTANEKLFF,TGCGCCAGCAGCCCACAGACGACGGCGAATGAAAAACTGTTTTTT
16,.,TRBV5-5,.,TRBJ2-3,CASSLVLGGGTDTQYF,TGTGCCAGCAGCTTGGTACTCGGGGGAGGCACAGATACGCAGTATTTT
13,TRBD1,TRBV6-5,.,TRBJ1-2,CASREGTGDGYTF,TGTGCCAGCAGGGAGGGGACAGGGGATGGCTACACCTTC
14,.,TRBV30,.,TRBJ1-1,CAWSVLGGTTEAFF,TGTGCCTGGAGTGTACTGGGGGGGACCACTGAAGCTTTCTTT
15,TRBD2,TRBV19,.,TRBJ2-5,CASKKLAGGQETQYF,TGTGCCAGTAAAAAACTAGCGGGGGGTCAAGAGACCCAGTACTTC
12,.,TRBV3-1/TRBV3-2,.,TRBJ2-5,CASRDSQETQYF,TGTGCCAGCCGAGACAGTCAAGAGACCCAGTACTTC
15,TRBD2,TRBV28,.,TRBJ2-7,CASISSGTGSYEQYF,TGTGCCAGCATTTCCAGCGGGACGGGATCCTACGAGCAGTACTTC
13,.,TRBV9,.,TRBJ2-3,CASSVARADTQYF,TGTGCCAGCAGCGTAGCTCGCGCAGATACGCAGTATTTT
13,.,TRBV20-1,.,TRBJ2-5,CSASRLAQETQYF,TGCAGTGCTAGTAGGCTAGCGCAAGAGACCCAGTACTTC
15,TRBD1,TRBV7-2,.,TRBJ1-2,CASSLLGQGRYGYTF,TGTGCCAGCAGCTTACTAGGACAGGGGAGGTATGGCTACACCTTC
16,TRBD2,TRBV19,.,TRBJ2-2,CASRTLLAGDIGELFF,TGTGCCAGCAGAACCCTACTAGCGGGAGATATCGGGGAGCTGTTTTTT
16,TRBD2,TRBV3-1/TRBV3-2,.,TRBJ2-3,CASSQDPAGGVDTQYF,TGTGCCAGCAGCCAAGACCCAGCGGGAGGGGTAGATACGCAGTATTTT
13,.,TRBV19,.,TRBJ2-2,CASSIRGAGELFF,TGTGCCAGTAGTATCAGGGGAGCCGGGGAGCTGTTTTTT
15,.,TRBV18,.,TRBJ1-5,CASSPYGQYNQPQHF,TGTGCCAGCTCACCGTACGGACAGTACAATCAGCCCCAGCATTTT
16,TRBD1,TRBV2,.,TRBJ2-7,CASSEPGQGSSYEQYF,TGTGCCAGCAGTGAACCGGGACAGGGTAGCTCCTACGAGCAGTACTTC
15,TRBD1,TRBV11-2,.,TRBJ2-7,CASSLNNRGSDEQYF,TGTGCCAGCAGCCTAAATAACAGGGGTTCCGACGAGCAGTACTTC
13,.,TRBV7-9,.,TRBJ1-1,CASSREGGTEAFF,TGTGCCAGCAGCCGAGAGGGTGGGACTGAAGCTTTCTTT
14,.,TRBV28,.,TRBJ1-2,CASRSGDNSYGYTF,TGTGCCAGCAGGTCTGGGGACAACAGCTATGGCTACACCTTC
13,.,TRBV10-2,.,TRBJ1-4,CASRLNYAEKLFF,TGCGCCAGCAGACTCAATTACGCTGAAAAACTGTTTTTT
19,TRBD2,TRBV7-8,few,TRBJ2-7,CASSRNAGLAVSRSYEQYF,TGTGCCAGCAGCCGAAATGCTGGACTAGCGGTATCCCGCTCCTACGAGCAGTACTTC
16,TRBD1,TRBV3-1/TRBV3-2,.,TRBJ1-3,CASSQLRDSSGNTIYF,TGTGCCAGCAGCCAATTACGGGACAGCTCTGGAAACACCATATATTTT
14,TRBD1,TRBV11-1,.,TRBJ1-1,CASSLEGTGFEAFF,TGTGCCAGCAGCTTAGAGGGGACAGGATTTGAAGCTTTCTTT
14,.,TRBV5-6,.,TRBJ2-5,CASSLVAPQETQYF,TGTGCCAGCAGCTTGGTGGCACCTCAAGAGACCCAGTACTTC
15,.,TRBV28,.,TRBJ2-3,CASSQSTGGTDTQYF,TGTGCCAGCAGTCAATCGACAGGCGGCACAGATACGCAGTATTTT
14,.,TRBV5-1,.,TRBJ2-7,CASSLEAVSYEQYF,TGCGCCAGCAGCTTGGAGGCGGTCTCCTACGAGCAGTACTTC
13,TRBD1,TRBV28,.,TRBJ1-2,CASSPGTGEGYTF,TGTGCCAGTTCCCCGGGGACAGGGGAGGGCTACACCTTC
14,.,TRBV4-3,.,TRBJ2-7,CASSPTGFSDEQYF,TGCGCCAGCAGCCCAACGGGATTTTCGGACGAGCAGTACTTC
16,.,TRBV7-9,.,TRBJ2-5,CASSLGLGGLQETQYF,TGTGCCAGCAGCTTGGGGCTGGGAGGACTCCAAGAGACCCAGTACTTC
15,TRBD2,TRBV18,.,TRBJ2-1,CASSPQREAYNEQFF,TGTGCCAGCTCACCACAGCGGGAGGCTTACAATGAGCAGTTCTTC
15,TRBD2,TRBV7-2,.,TRBJ2-7,CASSRAGLAGLEQYF,TGTGCCAGCAGCCGGGCGGGACTAGCGGGACTCGAGCAGTACTTC
15,TRBD1,TRBV27,few,TRBJ2-7,CASSISGGAFFEQYF,TGTGCCAGCAGTATCTCAGGGGGCGCCTTTTTTGAGCAGTACTTC
15,.,TRBV3-1/TRBV3-2,.,TRBJ2-7,CASSQVQEGSGEQYF,TGTGCCAGCAGCCAAGTCCAAGAGGGATCGGGGGAGCAGTACTTC
17,TRBD2,TRBV7-9,.,TRBJ2-7,CASSLATGTSGTSEQYF,TGTGCCAGCAGCTTAGCAACCGGGACTAGCGGGACCTCCGAGCAGTACTTC
18,TRBD2,TRBV10-3,few,TRBJ2-7,CAISNTGTSGGSSYEQYF,TGTGCCATCAGTAACACCGGGACTAGCGGGGGGAGCTCCTACGAGCAGTACTTC
14,.,TRBV29-1,.,TRBJ2-6,CSVKDSSGANVLTF,TGCAGCGTAAAAGACAGCTCTGGGGCCAACGTCCTGACTTTC
14,.,TRBV11-1,.,TRBJ2-7,CASSQTGFSYEQYF,TGTGCCAGCAGCCAGACAGGTTTCTCCTACGAGCAGTACTTC
18,TRBD2,TRBV28,.,TRBJ2-3,CASSPGSGRQWGADTQYF,TGTGCCAGCAGCCCCGGTAGCGGGAGGCAATGGGGGGCAGATACGCAGTATTTT
14,TRBD2,TRBV27,.,TRBJ2-7,CASSFGSSSGSRHF,TGTGCCAGCAGTTTCGGGAGTTCTAGCGGGAGTCGGCACTTC
15,.,TRBV5-1,.,TRBJ2-3,CASSAEADGTDTQYF,TGCGCCAGCAGTGCGGAGGCCGATGGCACAGATACGCAGTATTTT